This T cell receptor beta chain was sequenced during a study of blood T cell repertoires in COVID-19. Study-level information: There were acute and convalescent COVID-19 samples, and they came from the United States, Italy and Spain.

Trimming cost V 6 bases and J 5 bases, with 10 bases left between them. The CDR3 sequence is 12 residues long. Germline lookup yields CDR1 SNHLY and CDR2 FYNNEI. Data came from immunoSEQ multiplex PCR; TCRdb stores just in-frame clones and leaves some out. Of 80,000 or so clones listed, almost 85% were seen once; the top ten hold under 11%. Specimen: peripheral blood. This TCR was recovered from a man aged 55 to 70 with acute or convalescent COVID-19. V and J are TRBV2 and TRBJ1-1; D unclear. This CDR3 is CASSATGTEAFF. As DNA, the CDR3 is TGTGCCAGCAGCGCGACGGGGACTGAAGCTTTCTTT.